These T cell receptor beta chains were read from a single sample in a study of OX40 agonist ivuxolimab in advanced cancers. Only in-frame clones appear in the TCRdb table, and some are missing; sequencing was by immunoSEQ multiplex PCR. This sample has tens of thousands of clones, with about 90% found just once. This material consisted of CD4+ or CD8+ T cells sorted from blood, taken in a trial of the OX40 agonist ivuxolimab. These receptors all stem from an adult with an advanced solid tumor such as melanoma, head and neck, liver or kidney cancer. Each CDR3 is given with its conserved first and last residue. D genes are given only for firm matches. Size values are once, few and many counts, or a class for expanded clones, and some rows have none.

>TRBJ2-3|-|-|TRBV20-1|10
CSAPPGLRYF
TGCAGTGCTCCCCCGGGGCTACGGTATTTT
>TRBJ2-1|few|-|TRBV14|12
CASSHYNNEQFF
TGTGCCAGCAGCCACTACAACAATGAGCAGTTCTTC
>TRBJ2-3|-|-|TRBV10-1|14
CASSESPSTDTQYF
TGCGCCAGCAGTGAAAGCCCTAGCACAGATACGCAGTATTTT
>TRBJ2-7|-|TRBD1|TRBV6-5|14
CASSYSGTDYEQYF
TGTGCCAGCAGTTATTCCGGGACAGACTACGAGCAGTACTTC
>TRBJ1-5|-|-|TRBV5-8|16
CASSTRQFYSNQPQHF
TGTGCCAGCAGCACACGACAGTTCTATAGCAATCAGCCCCAGCATTTT
>TRBJ2-7|-|TRBD1|TRBV11-3|15
CASSRGQGASYEQYF
TGTGCCAGCAGCCGAGGGCAGGGGGCGTCCTACGAGCAGTACTTC
>TRBJ2-7|-|-|TRBV7-8|13
CASSQIGAYEQYF
TGTGCCAGCAGCCAGATAGGAGCCTACGAGCAGTACTTC
>TRBJ2-5|-|-|TRBV11-2|12
CASSDFGETQYF
TGTGCCAGCAGCGATTTTGGGGAGACCCAGTACTTC
>TRBJ1-2|-|-|TRBV28|14
CASSTFTGLLGYTF
TGTGCCAGCAGTACCTTCACGGGACTGCTTGGCTACACCTTC
>TRBJ1-5|-|-|TRBV18|13
CASSPGGSQPQHF
TGTGCCAGCTCACCGGGGGGAAGTCAGCCCCAGCATTTT
>TRBJ2-7|-|TRBD2|TRBV4-3|17
CASSQLPGGSGRYEQYF
TGCGCCAGCAGCCAACTCCCGGGGGGTAGCGGGCGTTACGAGCAGTACTTC
>TRBJ1-3|-|-|TRBV9|15
CASSGGRGPGNTIYF
TGTGCCAGCAGCGGGGGCAGGGGTCCTGGAAACACCATATATTTT
>TRBJ2-3|-|-|TRBV7-2|15
CASSRRAGSTDTQYF
TGTGCCAGCAGCCGGAGGGCAGGTTCCACAGATACGCAGTATTTT
>TRBJ2-5|-|-|TRBV4-2|15
CASSQVAQGGETQYF
TGTGCCAGCAGCCAAGTTGCCCAGGGTGGGGAGACCCAGTACTTC
>TRBJ1-1|-|-|TRBV27|11
CASSARDRAFF
TGTGCCAGCAGTGCCAGGGATCGGGCTTTCTTT
>TRBJ1-5|-|-|TRBV28|16
CASSLASGYSNQPQHF
TGTGCCAGCAGTTTAGCTTCGGGATATAGCAATCAGCCCCAGCATTTT
>TRBJ2-6|few|-|TRBV4-1|15
CASSQPGAGANVLTF
TGCGCCAGCAGCCAACCGGGGGCTGGGGCCAACGTCCTGACTTTC
>TRBJ1-2|-|TRBD1|TRBV28|12
CATDDRARGYTF
TGTGCCACCGACGACAGGGCGCGCGGCTACACCTTC
>TRBJ1-5|-|-|TRBV27|13
CASSSRDRQPQHF
TGTGCCAGCAGTTCCCGGGACCGTCAGCCCCAGCATTTT
>TRBJ2-2|once|-|TRBV10-2|14
CASSDYGLNGELFF
TGCGCCAGCAGTGATTACGGTTTGAACGGGGAGCTGTTTTTT
>TRBJ2-3|-|TRBD2|TRBV5-5|15
CASSLSLAGGDTQYF
TGTGCCAGCAGCTTGAGCCTAGCGGGAGGCGATACGCAGTATTTT
>TRBJ2-7|-|-|TRBV27|16
CASSAKLDTALREQYF
TGTGCCAGCAGCGCCAAACTCGACACAGCCCTACGGGAGCAGTACTTC
>TRBJ1-1|-|TRBD1|TRBV5-1|16
CASSLRSPGQGAEAFF
TGCGCCAGCAGCTTGCGTAGTCCGGGACAGGGTGCTGAAGCTTTCTTT
>TRBJ2-3|-|-|TRBV5-1|15
CASSVQGFSTDTQYF
TGCGCCAGCAGCGTTCAGGGATTTAGCACAGATACGCAGTATTTT
>TRBJ2-5|-|-|TRBV28|12
CASQRGSETQYF
TGTGCCAGCCAAAGGGGGTCAGAGACCCAGTACTTC
>TRBJ1-3|-|-|TRBV7-2|16
CASSLVEVGAGNTIYF
TGTGCCAGCAGCTTAGTGGAGGTGGGAGCTGGAAACACCATATATTTT